This passage covers 30 T cell receptor beta chains from one sample sequenced in a study of control samples from healthy donors and cancer patients. Profiling relied on immunoSEQ multiplex PCR, and the TCRdb table lists in-frame clones only, not all of them. The sample has approximately 220,000 clones; roughly 94% are singletons. The sequenced sample consisted of blood. The receptors were sampled from a man in his forties or fifties in good health.

The rearrangement joins TRBV6-5 to TRBJ2-1; D gene uncertain. V lost 2 bases to trimming and J lost 4 bases, with 6 bases between them. This CDR3 spans 13 amino acids. The germline V gene encodes CDR1 MNHEY and CDR2 SVGAGI. In DNA, the CDR3 is TGTGCCAGCAGTTACGAAGGGTACAATGAGCAGTTCTTC. It is translated as CASSYEGYNEQFF.

V gene TRBV4-3 combines with J gene TRBJ2-3; the D is unclear. V dropped 0 bases and J dropped 6 bases, with 13 bases sitting between them. Looked up from germline, CDR1 is LGHNA and CDR2 is YSLEER. The CDR3 has 15 residues. CDR3 sequence: CASSQDRRSSDTQYF. The CDR3 DNA is TGCGCCAGCAGCCAAGATCGACGTAGCAGCGATACGCAGTATTTT.

This clone was found once. The chain has TRBV5-1 and TRBJ2-3, with D uncertain. Trimming pared 7 bases from V and 1 base from J, leaving 4 bases between. This CDR3 is built from 11 residues. Germline CDR1 SGHRS, CDR2 YFSETQ. CDR3 sequence: CASRRTDTQYF. DNA of the CDR3: TGCGCCAGCCGGCGCACAGATACGCAGTATTTT.

This chain links TRBV28 with TRBJ1-2; tentative D call: TRBD1 (5 bases). V gave up 3 bases and J gave up 0 bases, with 17 bases separating them. This CDR3 has 17 residues. The V gene's germline CDR1 is MDHEN and CDR2 SYDVKM. The CDR3 reads CASSFLGGNIANYGYTF. CDR3 nucleotide sequence: TGTGCCAGCAGTTTTTTGGGGGGGAACATAGCTAACTATGGCTACACCTTC.

The gene calls are TRBV9 and TRBJ2-1, with no clear D. This CDR3 comprises 12 residues. V lost 4 bases to trimming and J lost 3 bases, with 5 bases between them. CDR1 and CDR2 from the germline V gene are SGDLS and YYNGEE. CDR3 in amino acids: CASSSGYNEQFF. As DNA, the CDR3 is TGTGCCAGCAGCAGTGGCTACAATGAGCAGTTCTTC.

J is TRBJ1-1 and V is TRBV30; D ambiguous. Germline assignment: CDR1 GTSNPN and CDR2 SVGIG (reference sequence). The CDR3 consists of 13 residues. V was trimmed by 4 bases and J by 4 bases, leaving 13 bases between them. Written as DNA, the CDR3 is TGTGCCTGGAAAGGGTACGTGGGCACTGAAGCTTTCTTT. Translating gives CAWKGYVGTEAFF.

The V call is TRBV3-1 (or the pseudogene TRBV3-2), the J call TRBJ2-1; 9 bases are a match to TRBD2. V trimming: 1 base; J trimming: 9 bases; junction bases outside the gene matches: 16. CDR3 length: 18 residues. The germline gives CDR1 LGHDT, CDR2 YNNKEL (reference sequence). CDR3 in DNA: TGTGCCAGCAGCCAAGGGGGGGGACAGCGGGGGGTAGGAGGTGAGCAGTTCTTC. Its protein is CASSQGGGQRGVGGEQFF.

The chain has TRBV25-1 and TRBJ2-1; no clear D gene. The germline CDR1 and CDR2 sequences are MGHDK and SYGVNS. The CDR3 contains 10 residues. V was shortened by 8 bases and J by 5 bases, with 4 bases between the two germline ends. The CDR3 loop is CASENNEQFF. CDR3 nucleotides: TGTGCCAGCGAAAACAATGAGCAGTTCTTC.

The chain carries TRBV10-2 and TRBJ2-1; 8 bases are shared with TRBD2. Unmatched junction bases numbered 10, after V lost 7 bases and J lost 2 bases. The CDR3 consists of 16 residues. Germline V lookup: CDR1 WSHSY, CDR2 SAAADI. CDR3: CASTGTRVTAYNEQFF. CDR3 bases: TGCGCCAGCACCGGGACTAGGGTTACGGCCTACAATGAGCAGTTCTTC.

This clone was observed once. J is TRBJ1-2 and V is TRBV28; D is unclear. Germline V CDR1 and CDR2: MDHEN, SYDVKM. The CDR3 loop spans 13 amino acids. The ends were cut back, 3 bases at V and 1 base at J, with 6 bases in the middle. CDR3 coding DNA: TGTGCCAGCAGTTTCTACGGTAACTATGGCTACACCTTC. It specifies CASSFYGNYGYTF.

The chain is built from TRBV21-1 and TRBJ2-3; the table gives TRBD1 as D, unverified against the DNA. TRBV21-1 is tagged as a pseudogene. CDR3 length: 14 amino acids. CDR3 DNA sequence: TGTGCCAGCAGCGGGGTAGGGGACACAGATACGCAGTATTTT. Protein product: CASSGVGDTDTQYF.

The chain has TRBV7-2 and TRBJ1-5, with no clear D. The CDR3 runs 14 residues. V gave up 2 bases and J gave up 7 bases, with 12 bases separating them. CDR1 and CDR2 from the germline V gene are SGHTA and FQGNSA. The CDR3 reads CASSLQGFGQPQHF. Here the CDR3 DNA reads TGTGCCAGCAGCTTACAAGGGTTTGGACAGCCCCAGCATTTT.

CDR3 sequence (DNA): TGTGCCAGCAGCGTAGATATAGCTGCGAACACCGGGGAGCTGTTTTTT. Translated: CASSVDIAANTGELFF. V is TRBV9 and J is TRBJ2-2; D gene uncertain. This CDR3 has 16 residues. The ends were cut back, 0 bases at V and 0 bases at J, with 9 bases in the middle. Germline V gene data show CDR1 as SGDLS and CDR2 as YYNGEE.

This chain links TRBV7-3 with TRBJ2-5, with TRBD2 as a possible D gene (6 bases). Germline CDR1 is SGHTA and CDR2 is FQGTGA. Between the trimmed V and J ends, which lost 5 bases and 2 bases, there was a span of 18 bases. The CDR3 covers 16 residues. CDR3 sequence reads: CASSLSASAPQETQYF. CDR3 sequence (DNA): TGTGCCAGCAGCCTCTCGGCTAGCGCCCCTCAAGAGACCCAGTACTTC.

The chain carries TRBV5-4 and TRBJ1-2, with 8 bases aligning to TRBD1. This CDR3 has 15 amino acids. The V segment lost 4 bases and the J segment 5 bases; nucleotides outside the gene matches: 10. Germline CDR1 and CDR2: SGHNT and YYREEE (reference sequence). This chain's CDR3 is CASSDRGLLIYGYTF. Written as DNA, the CDR3 is TGTGCCAGCAGCGACAGGGGCCTCCTAATTTATGGCTACACCTTC.

The rearrangement links TRBV29-1 to TRBJ2-7; D is ambiguous. Between the trimmed V and J ends, which lost 6 bases and 4 bases, there was a span of 16 bases. In germline, CDR1 is SQVTM, CDR2 ANQGSEA. CDR3 length: 13 residues. The CDR3 DNA reads as TGCAGCGTCGTTTCCCCTTTACCTTACGAGCAGTACTTC. This gives the protein CSVVSPLPYEQYF.

This chain uses TRBV21-1 with TRBJ2-7; no check of the table's D call, TRBD2, against the DNA was made. TRBV21-1 represents a pseudogene. CDR3 length: 16 residues. CDR3 in amino acids: CASSKWTSGGGWEQYV. The CDR3 DNA is TGTGCCAGCAGCAAATGGACTAGCGGGGGGGGGTGGGAGCAGTACGTC.

V is TRBV24-1 and J is TRBJ1-1; D uncertain. This CDR3 region has 12 residues. Germline CDR1 and CDR2: KGHDR and SFDVKD. Trimming removed 5 bases from V and 7 bases from J, with 10 bases in between. The CDR3 nucleotides read TGTGCCACCAGTGCAGGATCGGGTGAAGCTTTCTTT. The encoded protein is CATSAGSGEAFF.

The rearrangement links TRBV28 to TRBJ1-1, with D unresolved. V was cut by 5 bases and J by 1 base, with 11 bases left in between. This CDR3 has 14 amino acids. Germline CDR1 is MDHEN and CDR2 is SYDVKM. The DNA of the CDR3 is TGTGCCAGCAGTATAGGACGGAGGAACACTGAAGCTTTCTTT. Translated: CASSIGRRNTEAFF. Together with reference TRBV28 and TRBJ1-1, the CDR3 gives the full variable domain: DVKVTQSSRYLVKRTGEKVFLECVQDMDHENMFWYRQDPGLGLRLIYFSYDVKMKEKGDIPEGYSVSREKKERFSLILESASTNQTSMYLCASSIGRRNTEAFFGQGTRLTVV.

J is TRBJ2-3 and V is TRBV5-1; D is unresolved. In germline, CDR1 is SGHRS, CDR2 YFSETQ. V dropped 7 bases and J dropped 4 bases, with 10 bases sitting between them. The CDR3 is 12 residues long. CDR3 DNA: TGCGCCAGCCGCATCGACGCAGATACGCAGTATTTT. It codes for CASRIDADTQYF.

The chain carries TRBV10-2 and TRBJ2-7; D is unclear. Germline CDR1 and CDR2: WSHSY and SAAADI. The V gene lost 6 bases and the J gene lost 0 bases, with 9 bases spanning the gap. This CDR3 spans 13 amino acids. The CDR3 DNA is TGCGCCAGCAGCTCAGCCCCCTCCTACGAGCAGTACGTC. It encodes CASSSAPSYEQYV.

The chain uses TRBV7-2 and TRBJ2-3; 7 nucleotides agree with TRBD2. The germline CDR1 and CDR2 sequences are SGHTA and FQGNSA. The V gene end was trimmed by 2 bases and the J gene end by 2 bases; junction bases not matched to a gene: 13. The CDR3 is 18 amino acids. CDR3 sequence: CASSLKVFASGPTDTQYF. The CDR3 region has the DNA TGTGCCAGCAGCTTAAAGGTTTTCGCTAGCGGACCCACAGATACGCAGTATTTT.

V usage is TRBV5-1 and J usage is TRBJ1-2; D ambiguous. This CDR3 region has 15 residues. The V end lost 0 bases, the J end lost 4 bases, and 13 bases lay between the germline ends. Germline V gives CDR1 SGHRS, CDR2 YFSETQ. CDR3 sequence reads: CASSLGPGEGYGYTF. The CDR3 DNA reads as TGCGCCAGCAGCTTGGGACCCGGGGAAGGCTATGGCTACACCTTC.

This chain joins TRBV30 and TRBJ1-2; D uncertain. V was clipped by 8 bases and J by 6 bases, with 19 bases between them. CDR1 is GTSNPN, CDR2 SVGIG, per germline (reference sequence). The CDR3 runs to 13 residues. The chain's CDR3 is CAIGPLKDDGYTF. CDR3 DNA: TGTGCCATAGGGCCCCTAAAGGACGATGGCTACACCTTC.

This chain joins TRBV28 and TRBJ1-6, with 7 bases identical to TRBD1. V was pared by 10 bases and J by 0 bases, with 12 bases of the junction left unmatched. Germline assignment: CDR1 MDHEN and CDR2 SYDVKM. This CDR3 region has 17 residues. The CDR3 DNA reads as TGTGCCACCCTGCCGGCAGGGGGTTTCTCCTATAATTCACCCCTCCACTTT. Its translation is CATLPAGGFSYNSPLHF.

This rearrangement joins TRBV30 to TRBJ1-2; tentatively, D is TRBD1 (6 bases). This CDR3 comprises 14 residues. Germline V gene sequence: CDR1 GTSNPN, CDR2 SVGIG (reference sequence). V was pared by 3 bases and J by 4 bases, with 15 bases between. CDR3 sequence: CAWRRGWGTYGYTF. The CDR3 nucleotides are TGTGCCTGGAGAAGGGGGTGGGGGACCTATGGCTACACCTTC.

The chain links TRBV2 to TRBJ1-3, with D unclear. CDR1 and CDR2 (germline): SNHLY, FYNNEI. This CDR3 is built from 14 residues. V was clipped by 8 bases and J by 3 bases, with 14 bases between them. CDR3 in amino acids: CASSQQRVGNTIYF. The CDR3 DNA follows: TGTGCCAGCTCCCAGCAGAGGGTTGGAAACACCATATATTTT.

The chain is built from TRBV6-5 and TRBJ1-1; no clear D gene. The V end was cut by 3 bases, the J end by 3 bases, with 14 bases between. The germline V gene has CDR1 MNHEY and CDR2 SVGAGI. The CDR3 contains 15 residues. CDR3 region: CASSYPRGRYTEAFF. CDR3 bases: TGTGCCAGCAGTTATCCCCGGGGTAGGTACACTGAAGCTTTCTTT.

The sample holds one count of this clone. The genes are TRBV6-5 and TRBJ1-2; D may be TRBD1 (5 bases). Between the trimmed V and J ends, which lost 10 bases and 6 bases, there was a span of 21 bases. The germline V gene has CDR1 MNHEY and CDR2 SVGAGI. The CDR3 has 14 residues. The CDR3 DNA sequence: TGTGCCACCAGGTACGGAGAGGGGTCCCATGGCTACACCTTC. The encoded protein is CATRYGEGSHGYTF.

The V gene is TRBV3-1 (or the pseudogene TRBV3-2), the J gene TRBJ2-7; 8 nucleotides match TRBD1. There are 13 residues in the CDR3. The trim removed 4 bases at V and 4 bases at J, leaving 3 bases unmatched. Germline V gives CDR1 LGHDT, CDR2 YNNKEL (reference sequence). The CDR3 sequence: CASSLRTGYEQYF. The CDR3 DNA is TGTGCCAGCAGCCTACGGACAGGGTACGAGCAGTACTTC.